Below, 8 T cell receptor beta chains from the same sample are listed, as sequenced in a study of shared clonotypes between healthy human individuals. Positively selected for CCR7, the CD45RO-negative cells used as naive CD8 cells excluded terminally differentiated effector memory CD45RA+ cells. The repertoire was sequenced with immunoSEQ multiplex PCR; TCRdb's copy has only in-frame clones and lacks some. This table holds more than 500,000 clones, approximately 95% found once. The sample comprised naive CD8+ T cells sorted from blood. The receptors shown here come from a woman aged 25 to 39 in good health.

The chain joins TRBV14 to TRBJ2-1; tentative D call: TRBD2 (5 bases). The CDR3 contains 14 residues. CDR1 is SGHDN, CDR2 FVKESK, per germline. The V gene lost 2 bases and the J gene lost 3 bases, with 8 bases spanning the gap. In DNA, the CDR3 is TGTGCCAGCAGCCAAAAGGAGGACTACAATGAGCAGTTCTTC. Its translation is CASSQKEDYNEQFF.

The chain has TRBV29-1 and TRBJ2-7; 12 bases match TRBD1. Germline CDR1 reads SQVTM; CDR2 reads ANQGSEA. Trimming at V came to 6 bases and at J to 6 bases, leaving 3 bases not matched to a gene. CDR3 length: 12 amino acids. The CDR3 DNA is TGCAGCGTCCCGGGACAGGGGGCCGAGCAGTACTTC. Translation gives CSVPGQGAEQYF.

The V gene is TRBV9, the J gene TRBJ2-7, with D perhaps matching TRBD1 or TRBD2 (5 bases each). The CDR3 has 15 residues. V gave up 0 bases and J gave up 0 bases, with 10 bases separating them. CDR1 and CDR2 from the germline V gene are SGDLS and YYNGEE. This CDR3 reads CASSVGDGLSYEQYF. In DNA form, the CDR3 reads TGTGCCAGCAGCGTAGGGGACGGGCTCTCCTACGAGCAGTACTTC. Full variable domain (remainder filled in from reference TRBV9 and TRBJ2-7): DSGVTQTPKHLITATGQRVTLRCSPRSGDLSVYWYQQSLDQGLQFLIQYYNGEERAKGNILERFSAQQFPDLHSELNLSSLELGDSALYFCASSVGDGLSYEQYFGPGTRLTVT.

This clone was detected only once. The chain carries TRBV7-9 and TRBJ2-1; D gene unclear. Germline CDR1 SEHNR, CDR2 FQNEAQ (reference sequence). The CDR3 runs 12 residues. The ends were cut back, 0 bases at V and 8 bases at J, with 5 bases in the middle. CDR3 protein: CASSLAHHEQFF. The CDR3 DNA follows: TGTGCCAGCAGCTTAGCCCACCATGAGCAGTTCTTC.

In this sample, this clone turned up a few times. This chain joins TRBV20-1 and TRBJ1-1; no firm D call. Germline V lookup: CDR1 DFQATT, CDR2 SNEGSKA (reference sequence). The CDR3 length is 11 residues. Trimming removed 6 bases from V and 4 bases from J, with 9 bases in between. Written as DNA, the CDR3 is TGCAGTGCACGTCTCGGCACTGAAGCTTTCTTT. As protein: CSARLGTEAFF.

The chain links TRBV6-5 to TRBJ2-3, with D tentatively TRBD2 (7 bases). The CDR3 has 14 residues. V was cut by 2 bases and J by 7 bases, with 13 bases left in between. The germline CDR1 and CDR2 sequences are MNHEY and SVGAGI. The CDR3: CASSYDGGANTQYF. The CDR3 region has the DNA TGTGCCAGCAGTTACGATGGGGGGGCGAATACGCAGTATTTT.

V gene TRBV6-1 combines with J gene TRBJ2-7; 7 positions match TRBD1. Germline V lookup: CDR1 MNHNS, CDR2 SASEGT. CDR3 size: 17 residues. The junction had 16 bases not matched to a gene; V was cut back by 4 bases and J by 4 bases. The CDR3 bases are TGTGCCAGCAGTGGCTCCAACCCAGGGGGTTTCATATACGAGCAGTACTTC. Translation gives CASSGSNPGGFIYEQYF.

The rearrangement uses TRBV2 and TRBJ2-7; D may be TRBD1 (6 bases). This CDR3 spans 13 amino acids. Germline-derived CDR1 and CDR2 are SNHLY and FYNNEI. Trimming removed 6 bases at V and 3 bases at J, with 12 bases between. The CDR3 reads CASSGQNGYEQYF. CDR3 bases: TGTGCCAGCAGCGGACAGAACGGCTACGAGCAGTACTTC.